Each of the 18 T cell receptor beta chains below was sequenced from the same sample in a study of control samples from healthy donors and cancer patients (dated by TCRdb to about 2020). The protocol used for the library was the immunoSEQ multiplex PCR assay. TCRdb mirrors the immuneACCESS table, restricted to in-frame sequences. Some clones are absent from its copies; in checked studies, under half trace to an unresolved V gene, and the reason for the others is unknown. The sample table lists about 39,000 clones, 83% of them with a count of one. Jointly, the top ten make up 20% to 25% of the sample. The sample comprised PBMCs. These receptors all stem from a woman aged 60 to 75 with lung cancer.

As regards this clone: A read error may account for a junction end that differs from germline. This chain links TRBV30 with TRBJ2-1; no clear D gene. Germline V gives CDR1 GTSNPN, CDR2 SVGIG (reference sequence). The CDR3 runs 12 residues. Here the CDR3 DNA reads TGTGCCTTGAGTAGGTCCTACAATGAGCAGTTCTTC. It is translated as CALSRSYNEQFF.

The chain combines TRBV12-3 or TRBV12-4 with TRBJ2-7, with TRBD1 as a possible D gene (6 bases). The CDR3 has 13 amino acids. V lost 8 bases to trimming and J lost 9 bases, with 20 bases between them. The CDR3 protein is CASGTGSYDWQYF. For the CDR3, the DNA is TGTGCCAGCGGTACAGGGTCGTATGATTGGCAGTACTTC.

The chain uses TRBV3-1 (or the pseudogene TRBV3-2) and TRBJ2-6, with D uncertain. The V end lost 4 bases, the J end lost 0 bases, and 7 bases lay between the germline ends. The CDR3 contains 15 residues. Germline V gives CDR1 LGHDT, CDR2 YNNKEL (reference sequence). The CDR3 sequence: CASSRLSSGANVLTF. The DNA for the CDR3 is TGTGCCAGCAGCCGACTTAGCTCTGGGGCCAACGTCCTGACTTTC.

There are a few counts of this clone. The chain couples TRBV7-9 to TRBJ1-1; tentative D call: TRBD1 (6 bases). Trimming took 4 bases from V and 4 from J, leaving 13 bases between them. There are 14 residues in the CDR3. The germline gives CDR1 SEHNR, CDR2 FQNEAQ (reference sequence). The CDR3 spells CASSSHQTGTEAFF. The DNA of the CDR3 is TGTGCCAGCAGCTCTCACCAGACAGGCACTGAAGCTTTCTTT.

This chain joins TRBV5-1 and TRBJ2-5, with 7 bases identical to TRBD2. The CDR3 spans 15 residues. J was trimmed by 4 bases and V by 0 bases; bases with no gene match: 6. Per germline, CDR1 SGHRS and CDR2 YFSETQ. This CDR3 is CASSLVAGERETQYF. In DNA form, the CDR3 reads TGCGCCAGCAGCTTGGTCGCGGGAGAACGAGAGACCCAGTACTTC.

The rearrangement links TRBV19 to TRBJ1-5; 8 bases map to TRBD1. With 2 bases clipped from V and 0 bases from J, the junction kept 6 bases outside the gene matches. CDR3 length: 17 residues. Germline lookup yields CDR1 LNHDA and CDR2 SQIVND (reference sequence). The CDR3 sequence is CASSIYSGGNSNQPQHF. The CDR3 nucleotides read TGTGCCAGTAGTATATATTCAGGGGGCAATAGCAATCAGCCCCAGCATTTT.

This chain's CDR3 is CASSQYRDRLYF. DNA for the CDR3: TGTGCCAGCAGCCAATACCGGGACAGGCTATATTTT. The gene calls are TRBV3-1 (or the pseudogene TRBV3-2) and TRBJ1-3; 8 bases align to TRBD1. The CDR3 is made up of 12 amino acids. Losses at the gene ends were 2 bases for V and 14 bases for J; bases not matched to a gene: 5. The germline V gene encodes CDR1 LGHDT and CDR2 YNNKEL (reference sequence).

The genes are TRBV12-3 or TRBV12-4 and TRBJ1-2, with D perhaps TRBD1 (6 bases). V dropped 4 bases and J dropped 6 bases, with 12 bases sitting between them. This CDR3 is 13 amino acids long. CDR3 region: CASSSTGGDGYTF. The CDR3 bases are TGTGCCAGCAGTTCGACAGGAGGGGATGGCTACACCTTC.

CDR3 DNA: TGTGCCAGCAGCCCCGGGGCCCTGACGGCTGAAGCTTTCTTT. It translates to CASSPGALTAEAFF. The gene calls are TRBV7-9 and TRBJ1-1; perhaps TRBD1 as D (5 bases). The ends were cut back, 5 bases at V and 6 bases at J, with 16 bases in the middle. Germline-derived CDR1 and CDR2 are SEHNR and FQNEAQ (reference sequence). The CDR3 contains 14 residues.

The chain uses TRBV19 and TRBJ1-2; TRBD1 aligns across 7 bases. Germline V gene data show CDR1 as LNHDA and CDR2 as SQIVND (reference sequence). This CDR3 has 13 amino acids. Trimming removed 5 bases from V and 9 bases from J; junction bases left unmatched: 9. The CDR3 here is CASSPRDSRSYTF. The CDR3 DNA is TGTGCCAGTAGTCCCCGGGACAGTCGGAGCTACACCTTC.

Remarks on this clone: Other DNA variants within this sample encode the same CDR3. This chain joins TRBV19 and TRBJ1-5; no clear D. Germline V gene sequence: CDR1 LNHDA, CDR2 SQIVND (reference sequence). Trimming removed 2 bases at V and 2 bases at J, with 4 bases between. The CDR3 is 13 residues long. In DNA, the CDR3 is TGTGCCAGTAGTATATTGGGCAATCAGCCCCAGCATTTT. This gives the protein CASSILGNQPQHF.

Regarding this clone: The same CDR3 arises from other DNA sequences in this sample as well. This rearrangement joins TRBV5-1 to TRBJ2-7; TRBD2 is a possible D gene (7 bases). This CDR3 has 14 residues. The germline V gene encodes CDR1 SGHRS and CDR2 YFSETQ. Between the trimmed V and J ends, which lost 2 bases and 4 bases, there was a span of 13 bases. The CDR3 DNA follows: TGCGCCAGCAGCTTTCGCGGGGGCAGTTACGAGCAGTACTTC. Protein sequence: CASSFRGGSYEQYF.

V gene TRBV5-1 combines with J gene TRBJ1-3, with D uncertain. Per the germline V gene, CDR1 is SGHRS and CDR2 is YFSETQ. Deletions cut 0 bases from V and 3 bases from J, with 13 bases between. CDR3 length: 16 residues. The CDR3 is CASSLAGGRFGNTIYF. CDR3 nucleotide sequence: TGCGCCAGCAGCTTGGCAGGCGGCCGGTTTGGAAACACCATATATTTT.

The V call is TRBV5-6, the J call TRBJ1-5; D gene unclear. The CDR3 extends over 12 amino acids. V was clipped by 1 base and J by 6 bases, with 5 bases between them. Per germline, CDR1 SGHDT and CDR2 YYEEEE. The CDR3: CASSLLGQPQHF. For the CDR3, the DNA is TGTGCCAGCAGCTTGCTCGGTCAGCCCCAGCATTTT.

J is TRBJ1-2 and V is TRBV3-1 (or the pseudogene TRBV3-2); D uncertain. CDR3 length equals 12 residues. V lost 3 bases, J lost 4 bases, and 6 bases lay in between. Germline-derived CDR1 and CDR2 are LGHDT and YNNKEL (reference sequence). The DNA for the CDR3 is TGTGCCAGCAGCCAGGAATCCTATGGCTACACCTTC. Its protein is CASSQESYGYTF.

This clone was seen once. This chain connects TRBV5-5 to TRBJ1-2; D unclear. CDR1 is SGHKS and CDR2 is YYEKEE in the germline V gene (reference sequence). V was trimmed by 5 bases and J by 1 base, leaving 9 bases between them. This CDR3 contains 13 residues. CDR3 in amino acids: CASSSDLNYGYTF. CDR3 nucleotides: TGTGCCAGCAGTTCTGATCTTAACTATGGCTACACCTTC.

CDR3 region: CATSDLPNMTGKRGSYGYTF. Here the CDR3 DNA reads TGTGCCACCAGTGATTTGCCCAATATGACAGGGAAGCGTGGCAGCTATGGCTACACCTTC. The chain joins TRBV24-1 to TRBJ1-2; the match to TRBD1 covers 7 bases. CDR3 length: 20 amino acids. Trimming removed 0 bases from V and 4 bases from J; junction bases left unmatched: 19. Germline assignment: CDR1 KGHDR and CDR2 SFDVKD.

This chain connects TRBV3-1 (or the pseudogene TRBV3-2) to TRBJ2-3, with a possible D match to TRBD2 (6 bases). V was clipped by 1 base and J by 6 bases, with 11 bases between them. CDR1 and CDR2 from the germline V gene are LGHDT and YNNKEL (reference sequence). CDR3 size: 14 residues. CDR3 DNA sequence: TGTGCCAGCAGCCAAGTTCGGGGACTGGATACGCAGTATTTT. It translates to CASSQVRGLDTQYF.